This entry lists 25 T cell receptor beta chains sequenced from one sample in a study of preoperative IRX-2 immunotherapy in early breast cancer. As to treatment: preoperative locoregional IRX-2 cytokine immunotherapy. Sequencing was performed with immunoSEQ multiplex PCR; in TCRdb, only in-frame clones are kept and a portion is missing. The sample holds over 25,000 clones; 75% to 85% are singletons and the top ten take approximately 1.3%. This sample comprised lymph node tissue, obtained after IRX-2 immunotherapy. Source of these receptors: a human donor with breast cancer.

This chain joins TRBV29-1 and TRBJ2-2, with D possibly matching TRBD1 (6 bases). V was pared by 7 bases and J by 1 base, with 19 bases between. Germline V lookup: CDR1 SQVTM, CDR2 ANQGSEA. The CDR3 length is 16 residues. CDR3 residues: CSARDTGAQNTGELFF. CDR3 DNA sequence: TGCAGCGCCAGGGACACCGGGGCTCAGAACACCGGGGAGCTGTTTTTT.

The rearrangement links TRBV6-8 to TRBJ1-5, with a weak D call TRBD1 (5 bases). Trimming took 8 bases from V and 2 from J, leaving 16 bases between them. Per germline, CDR1 MNHGY and CDR2 SAAAGT. This CDR3 contains 15 residues. For the CDR3, the DNA is TGTGCCAGCGGCGTAGACCAAGGGGGCAATCAGCCCCAGCATTTT. Its protein is CASGVDQGGNQPQHF.

The chain couples TRBV6-8 to TRBJ1-1, with D perhaps TRBD1 (5 bases). The CDR3 spans 13 residues. Germline CDR1 reads MNHGY; CDR2 reads SAAAGT. The V gene lost 6 bases and the J gene lost 7 bases, with 15 bases spanning the gap. The CDR3 DNA reads as TGTGCCAGCAGGACTCCTAGACAGAATGAAGCTTTCTTT. Its translation is CASRTPRQNEAFF.

The CDR3 region is CASSQGAPNTGELFF. CDR3 bases: TGCGCCAGCAGCCAGGGGGCCCCGAACACCGGGGAGCTGTTTTTT. The gene calls are TRBV5-1 and TRBJ2-2, with 8 positions matching TRBD1. Germline V lookup: CDR1 SGHRS, CDR2 YFSETQ. The CDR3 loop spans 15 amino acids. With 4 bases clipped from V and 0 bases from J, the junction kept 2 bases outside the gene matches.

J is TRBJ1-5 and V is TRBV23-1; 9 nucleotides line up with TRBD1. TRBV23-1 is flagged as an ORF with uncertain function. Unmatched junction bases numbered 9, after V lost 2 bases and J lost 7 bases. CDR3 length: 16 residues. The CDR3 DNA reads as TGCGCCAGCAGTCAAGTCCGGGACAGGGACGGGCAGCCCCAGCATTTT. Protein: CASSQVRDRDGQPQHF.

The chain has TRBV7-7 and TRBJ2-3, with 11 nucleotides matching TRBD2. Germline V CDR1 and CDR2: SSHAT, FNYEAQ (reference sequence). The CDR3 covers 16 residues. With V trimmed by 5 bases and J by 5 bases, 9 bases remained unmatched. This CDR3 is CASSPGRLAGKDTQYF. CDR3 sequence (DNA): TGTGCCAGCAGCCCCGGTCGACTAGCGGGGAAAGATACGCAGTATTTT.

The sample holds a few counts of this clone. CDR3 in DNA: TGTGCCAGCGAGGAGGCGCGCAATCAGCCCCAGCATTTT. Translated: CASEEARNQPQHF. The rearrangement links TRBV6-8 to TRBJ1-5; D gene unclear. CDR1 is MNHGY and CDR2 is SAAAGT in the germline V gene. Trimming cost V 8 bases and J 2 bases, with 10 bases left between them. The CDR3 runs 13 residues.

The rearrangement uses TRBV19 and TRBJ1-3, with TRBD1 as a possible D gene (5 bases). V was cut by 7 bases and J by 0 bases, with 10 bases left in between. The CDR3 is made up of 14 amino acids. Germline V gives CDR1 LNHDA, CDR2 SQIVND (reference sequence). The CDR3 loop is CASKVDNSGNTIYF. CDR3 DNA: TGTGCCAGTAAAGTGGACAACTCTGGAAACACCATATATTTT.

V usage is TRBV19 and J usage is TRBJ2-7; 10 nucleotides align to TRBD1. The CDR3 totals 14 residues. The trim removed 8 bases at V and 3 bases at J, leaving 7 bases unmatched. Germline CDR1 LNHDA, CDR2 SQIVND (reference sequence). CDR3 DNA sequence: TGTGCCAGTGGAACCCGGGACAGGGGCTACGAGCAGTACTTC. Translating gives CASGTRDRGYEQYF.

V is TRBV5-1 and J is TRBJ1-1; D not resolved. Looked up from germline, CDR1 is SGHRS and CDR2 is YFSETQ. Trimming left V 3 bases short and J 5 bases short, with 17 bases between. This CDR3 is built from 15 residues. The CDR3 is CASSYAGLGNTEAFF. CDR3 DNA sequence: TGCGCCAGCAGCTACGCCGGGTTGGGGAATACTGAAGCTTTCTTT.

V usage is TRBV18 and J usage is TRBJ1-4, with a weak D call TRBD1 (6 bases). The CDR3 covers 14 residues. Germline CDR1 KGHSH, CDR2 LQKENI. Trimming left V 6 bases short and J 8 bases short, with 16 bases between. The CDR3 nucleotides read TGTGCCAGCTCGTTTGGGCCAGGGGAGGAAAAACTGTTTTTT. Its protein product is CASSFGPGEEKLFF.

This chain joins TRBV30 and TRBJ2-7, with D perhaps matching TRBD1 (6 bases). Germline CDR1 and CDR2: GTSNPN and SVGIG (reference sequence). The CDR3 length is 12 residues. The CDR3 loop is CVVLGRGYEQYF. The CDR3 DNA sequence: TGTGTCGTACTAGGCAGGGGTTACGAGCAGTACTTC.

This clone has a handful of counts. The chain employs TRBV19 and TRBJ1-1; D gene unclear. Per the germline V gene, CDR1 is LNHDA and CDR2 is SQIVND (reference sequence). The CDR3 has 13 residues. Trimming cost V 4 bases and J 1 base, with 7 bases left between them. The CDR3 here is CASSRTQNTEAFF. Written as DNA, the CDR3 is TGTGCCAGTAGTAGGACTCAGAACACTGAAGCTTTCTTT.

CDR3 sequence reads: CATSSQYSNQPQHF. The CDR3 DNA reads TGTGCCACCAGCAGCCAGTATAGCAATCAGCCCCAGCATTTT. The V gene is TRBV15, the J gene TRBJ1-5; D is ambiguous. This CDR3 has 14 residues. V gave up 3 bases and J gave up 0 bases, with 6 bases separating them. Germline CDR1 and CDR2: LNHNV and YYDKDF (reference sequence).

This clone was seen more than once but under ten times. This chain uses TRBV18 with TRBJ1-4; 9 bases fit TRBD1. With 1 base clipped from V and 2 bases from J, the junction kept 5 bases outside the gene matches. This CDR3 spans 17 amino acids. Germline V gives CDR1 KGHSH, CDR2 LQKENI. CDR3 nucleotides: TGTGCCAGCTCACCACTGAGAGGACAGGGGACTAATGAAAAACTGTTTTTT. Translating gives CASSPLRGQGTNEKLFF. The whole variable domain, filled in from reference TRBV18 and TRBJ1-4, reads NAGVMQNPRHLVRRRGQEARLRCSPMKGHSHVYWYRQLPEEGLKFMVYLQKENIIDESGMPKERFSAEFPKEGPSILRIQQVVRGDSAAYFCASSPLRGQGTNEKLFFGSGTQLSVL.

In its sample, this clone was seen a few times. The V call is TRBV27, the J call TRBJ2-5, with TRBD2 as a possible D gene (6 bases). Trimming left V 2 bases short and J 7 bases short, with 17 bases between. Germline V CDR1 and CDR2: MNHEY, SMNVEV (reference sequence). The CDR3 sequence is 15 residues long. CDR3 nucleotide sequence: TGTGCCAGCAGTTTAATAGGCGGGGCCCCTGGGACCCAGTACTTC. Its protein is CASSLIGGAPGTQYF.

The chain joins TRBV25-1 to TRBJ2-7; 9 nucleotides align to TRBD1. Trimming at V came to 4 bases and at J to 4 bases, leaving 11 bases not matched to a gene. This CDR3 spans 16 amino acids. Germline-derived CDR1 and CDR2 are MGHDK and SYGVNS. Written as DNA, the CDR3 is TGTGCCAGCAGTGCGACGACCGGGACAGGGAGGTACGAGCAGTACTTC. Translating it yields CASSATTGTGRYEQYF.

The chain is built from TRBV28 and TRBJ2-6; D is unresolved. Germline V lookup: CDR1 MDHEN, CDR2 SYDVKM. The length of the CDR3 is 16 residues. V gave up 3 bases and J gave up 0 bases, with 9 bases separating them. CDR3: CASSFPRLSGANVLTF. The CDR3 bases are TGTGCCAGCAGTTTTCCAAGGCTCTCTGGGGCCAACGTCCTGACTTTC.

This rearrangement joins TRBV18 to TRBJ2-7, with D perhaps matching TRBD1 or TRBD2 (5 bases each). The CDR3 has 15 amino acids. V lost 6 bases and J lost 0, with 15 bases in between. Germline V gene sequence: CDR1 KGHSH, CDR2 LQKENI. The DNA of the CDR3 is TGTGCCAGCTCGGCACGCAGGGAGCTCTCCTACGAGCAGTACTTC. Translating gives CASSARRELSYEQYF.

This chain links TRBV11-3 with TRBJ2-3; D is possibly TRBD2 (7 bases). V lost 3 bases and J lost 4, with 11 bases in between. The CDR3 sequence is 14 residues long. The germline V gene encodes CDR1 SGHNT and CDR2 YENEEA. CDR3: CASSFSGGADTQYF. The CDR3 nucleotides are TGTGCCAGCAGCTTTTCGGGGGGCGCAGATACGCAGTATTTT.

The chain links TRBV7-2 to TRBJ2-7, with unresolved D. The germline V gene encodes CDR1 SGHTA and CDR2 FQGNSA. There are 14 residues in the CDR3. With 6 bases removed from V and 5 bases from J, the gap between germline ends came to 17 bases. CDR3 nucleotides: TGTGCCAGCAGACCCGACAAATTGAGCGACGAGCAGTACGTC. Amino acids: CASRPDKLSDEQYV.

This sequence joins TRBV7-2 and TRBJ1-5; a possible D gene is TRBD1 (6 bases). V was shortened by 5 bases and J by 4 bases, with 12 bases between the two germline ends. This CDR3 contains 14 residues. Germline V gene data show CDR1 as SGHTA and CDR2 as FQGNSA. The DNA for the CDR3 is TGTGCCAGCAGCCAAGACAGGTTAAATCAGCCCCAGCATTTT. Translated, it gives CASSQDRLNQPQHF.

This chain joins TRBV18 and TRBJ2-1; 8 positions agree with TRBD1. Germline V gives CDR1 KGHSH, CDR2 LQKENI. This CDR3 comprises 16 residues. The J segment lost 4 bases and the V segment lost 0 bases, leaving 5 bases of the junction unmatched. CDR3 protein: CASSPPGQATYNEQFF. CDR3 coding DNA: TGTGCCAGCTCACCACCGGGACAGGCTACATACAATGAGCAGTTCTTC.

The chain couples TRBV23-1 to TRBJ2-5; D not certain. TRBV23-1 is treated as an ORF (open reading frame) with a function not yet certain. Deletions cut 1 base from V and 2 bases from J, with 8 bases between. CDR3 length equals 14 residues. Here the CDR3 reads CASSQLSRQETQYF. In DNA, the CDR3 is TGCGCCAGCAGTCAATTGTCCAGGCAAGAGACCCAGTACTTC.

The genes are TRBV6-8 and TRBJ2-7; 8 nucleotides agree with TRBD2. V lost 7 bases to trimming and J lost 6 bases; unmatched junction nucleotides: 8. The CDR3 is 13 residues long. Germline V lookup: CDR1 MNHGY, CDR2 SAAAGT. Written as DNA, the CDR3 is TGTGCCAGCATCGGGACTAGAGACGCCGAGCAGTACTTC. Translated: CASIGTRDAEQYF.